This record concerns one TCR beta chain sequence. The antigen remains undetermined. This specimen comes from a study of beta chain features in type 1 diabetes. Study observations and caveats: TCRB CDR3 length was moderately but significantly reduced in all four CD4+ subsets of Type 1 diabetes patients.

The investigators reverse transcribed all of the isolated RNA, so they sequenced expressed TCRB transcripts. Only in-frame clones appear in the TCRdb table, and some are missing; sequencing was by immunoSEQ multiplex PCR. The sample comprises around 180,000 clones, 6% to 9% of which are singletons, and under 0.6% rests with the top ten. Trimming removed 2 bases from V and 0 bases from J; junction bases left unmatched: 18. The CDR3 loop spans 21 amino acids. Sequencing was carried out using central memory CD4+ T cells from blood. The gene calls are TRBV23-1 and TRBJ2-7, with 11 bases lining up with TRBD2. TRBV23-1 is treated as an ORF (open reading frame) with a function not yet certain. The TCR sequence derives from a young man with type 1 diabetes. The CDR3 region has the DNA TGCGCCAGCAGTCAAGCCATACCTCCCGGGACTAGCGGCCTCAGCTCCTACGAGCAGTACTTC. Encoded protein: CASSQAIPPGTSGLSSYEQYF.